A single T cell receptor beta chain is shown here with its context. Its antigen remains unknown. Produced via immunoSEQ multiplex PCR; TCRdb's table is partial and in-frame only. The data contain thousands of clones, approximately 70% of them singletons. This sample was included in a study of the immune and genomic landscape of osteosarcoma. Study findings and constraints: Limited clonal expansion was suggested by productive clonality averaging around 0.081, maximum over 0.29. Productive clonality stayed low overall, though C3 exceeded C1.

Primary, local recurrence and metastasis osteosarcoma tumors were taken after treatment from poor-prognosis patients. Material: osteosarcoma tumor tissue from the lung. This TCR was sampled from a human donor with osteosarcoma.

CDR3 DNA sequence: TGTGCCTGGACCAAGTATGCTAACTATGGCTACACCTTC. As protein: CAWTKYANYGYTF. This sequence joins TRBV30 and TRBJ1-2; the D is unclear. V was trimmed by 4 bases and J by 0 bases, leaving 9 bases between them. The CDR3 spans 13 residues. Germline loops: CDR1 GTSNPN, CDR2 SVGIG (reference sequence).